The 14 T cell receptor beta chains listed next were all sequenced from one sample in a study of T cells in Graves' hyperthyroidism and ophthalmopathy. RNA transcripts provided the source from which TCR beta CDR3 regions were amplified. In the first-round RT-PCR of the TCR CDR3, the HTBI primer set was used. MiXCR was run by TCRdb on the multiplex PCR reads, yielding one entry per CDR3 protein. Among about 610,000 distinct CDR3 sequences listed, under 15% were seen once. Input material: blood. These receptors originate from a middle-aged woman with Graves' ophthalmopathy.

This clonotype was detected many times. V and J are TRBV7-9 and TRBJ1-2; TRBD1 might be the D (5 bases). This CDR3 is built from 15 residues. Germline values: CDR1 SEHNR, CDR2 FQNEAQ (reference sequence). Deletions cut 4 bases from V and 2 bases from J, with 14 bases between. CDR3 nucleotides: TGTGCCAGCAGCTCGAGTTCGACAGAAAACTATGGCTACACCTTC. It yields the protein CASSSSSTENYGYTF.

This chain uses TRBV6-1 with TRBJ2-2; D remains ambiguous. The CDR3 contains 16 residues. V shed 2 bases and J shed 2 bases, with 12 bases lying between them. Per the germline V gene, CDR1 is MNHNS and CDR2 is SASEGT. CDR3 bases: TGTGCCAGCAGTGAAATGCCAGCGACCAACACCGGGGAGCTGTTTTTT. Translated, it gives CASSEMPATNTGELFF.

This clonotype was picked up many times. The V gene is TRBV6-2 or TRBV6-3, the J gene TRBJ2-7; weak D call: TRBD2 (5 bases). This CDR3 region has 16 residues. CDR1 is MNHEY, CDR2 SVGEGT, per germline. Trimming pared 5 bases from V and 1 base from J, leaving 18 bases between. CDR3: CASSIVTGIPSYEQYF. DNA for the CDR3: TGTGCCAGCAGTATCGTGACCGGGATTCCGTCCTACGAGCAGTACTTC.

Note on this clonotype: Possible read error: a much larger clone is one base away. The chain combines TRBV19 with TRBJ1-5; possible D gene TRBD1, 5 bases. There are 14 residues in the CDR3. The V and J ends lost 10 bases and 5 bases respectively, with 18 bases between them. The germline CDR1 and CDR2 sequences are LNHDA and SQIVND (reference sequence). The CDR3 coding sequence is TGTGCCATTAGCCGGGGGACCGAGGATCAGCCCCAGCATTTT. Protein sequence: CAISRGTEDQPQHF.

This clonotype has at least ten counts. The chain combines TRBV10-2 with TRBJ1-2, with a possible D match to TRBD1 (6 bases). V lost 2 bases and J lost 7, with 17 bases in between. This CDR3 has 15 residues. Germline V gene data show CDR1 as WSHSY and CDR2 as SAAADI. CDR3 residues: CASSEPGTRLRGYTF. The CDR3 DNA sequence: TGCGCCAGCAGTGAGCCCGGGACAAGGCTCCGTGGCTACACCTTC.

The CDR3 sequence is CASSPANGAEAFF. The DNA of the CDR3 is TGTGCCAGCTCACCGGCGAATGGGGCTGAAGCTTTCTTT. The rearrangement links TRBV18 to TRBJ1-1, with no clear D. Germline CDR1 is KGHSH and CDR2 is LQKENI. The CDR3 runs 13 residues. V lost 3 bases to trimming and J lost 6 bases, with 11 bases between them.

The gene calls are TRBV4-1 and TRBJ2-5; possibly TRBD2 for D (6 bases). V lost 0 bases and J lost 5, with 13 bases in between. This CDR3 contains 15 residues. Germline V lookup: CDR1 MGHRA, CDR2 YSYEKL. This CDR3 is CASSQEGRLAETQYF. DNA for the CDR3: TGCGCCAGCAGCCAAGAAGGGAGGTTGGCGGAGACCCAGTACTTC.

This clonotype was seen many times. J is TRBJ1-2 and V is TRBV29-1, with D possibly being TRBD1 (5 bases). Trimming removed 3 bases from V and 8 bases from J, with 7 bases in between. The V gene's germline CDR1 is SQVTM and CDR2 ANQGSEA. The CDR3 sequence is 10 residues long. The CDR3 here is CSVEGLGYTF. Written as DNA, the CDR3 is TGCAGCGTTGAGGGGCTCGGCTACACCTTC.

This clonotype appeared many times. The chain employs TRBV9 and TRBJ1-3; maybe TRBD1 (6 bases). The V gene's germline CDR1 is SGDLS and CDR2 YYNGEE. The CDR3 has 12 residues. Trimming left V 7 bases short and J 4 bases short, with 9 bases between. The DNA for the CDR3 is TGTGCCAGCGGGGGGCTGGGAAACACCATATATTTT. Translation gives CASGGLGNTIYF.

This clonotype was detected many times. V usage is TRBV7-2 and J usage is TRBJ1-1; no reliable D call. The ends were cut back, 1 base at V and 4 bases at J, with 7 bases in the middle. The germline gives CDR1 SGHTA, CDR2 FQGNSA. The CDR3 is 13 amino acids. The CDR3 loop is CASSLDISTEAFF. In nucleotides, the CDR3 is TGTGCCAGCAGCTTAGACATATCCACTGAAGCTTTCTTT.

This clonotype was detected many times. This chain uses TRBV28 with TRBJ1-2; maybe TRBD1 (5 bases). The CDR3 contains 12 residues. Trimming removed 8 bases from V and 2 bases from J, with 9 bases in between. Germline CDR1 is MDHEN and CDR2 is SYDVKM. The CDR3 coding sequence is TGTGCCAGCCATTCAGGGAACTATGGCTACACCTTC. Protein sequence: CASHSGNYGYTF.

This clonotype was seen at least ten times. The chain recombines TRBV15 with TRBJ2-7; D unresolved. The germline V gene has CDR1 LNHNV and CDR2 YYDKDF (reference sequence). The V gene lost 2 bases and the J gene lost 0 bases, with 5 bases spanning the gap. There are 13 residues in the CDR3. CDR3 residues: CATSRQSSYEQYF. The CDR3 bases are TGTGCCACCAGCAGACAAAGCTCCTACGAGCAGTACTTC.

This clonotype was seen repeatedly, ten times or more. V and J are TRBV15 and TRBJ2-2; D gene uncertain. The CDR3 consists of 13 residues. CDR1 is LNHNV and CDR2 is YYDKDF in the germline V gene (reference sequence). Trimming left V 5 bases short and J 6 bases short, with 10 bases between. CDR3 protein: CATSLRTSGELFF. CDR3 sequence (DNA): TGTGCCACCAGCTTACGGACGTCCGGGGAGCTGTTTTTT.

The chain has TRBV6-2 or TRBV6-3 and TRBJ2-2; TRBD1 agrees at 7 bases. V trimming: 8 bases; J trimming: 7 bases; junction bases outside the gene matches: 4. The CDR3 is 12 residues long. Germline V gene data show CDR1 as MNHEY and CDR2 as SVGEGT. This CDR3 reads CASHRGDGELFF. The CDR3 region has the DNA TGTGCCAGCCACAGGGGAGACGGGGAGCTGTTTTTT.